This T cell receptor (beta chain) was sequenced for a study of shared clonotypes between healthy human individuals. Only Caucasian adults living in Nashville, Tennessee made up the donor group. Unsorted samples, those not sorted, used about 90 million PBMCs for genomic DNA. This CDR3 spans 14 amino acids. V was pared by 0 bases and J by 5 bases, with 1 base of the junction left unmatched. Germline CDR1 reads SGHRS; CDR2 reads YFSETQ. Sequencing was performed with immunoSEQ multiplex PCR; in TCRdb, only in-frame clones are kept and a portion is missing. The sample gives about 490,000 clones, around 80% of which show up once; about 11% is in the top ten.

The sequenced sample consisted of PBMCs. The V gene is TRBV5-1, the J gene TRBJ2-1, with 8 bases fitting TRBD1. This clonotype was sampled from a woman in her forties in good health. Some clones in this sample may be carry-over from other donors' samples. As DNA, the CDR3 is TGCGCCAGCAGCTTGGGGACAGGGAACAATGAGCAGTTCTTC. Translating it yields CASSLGTGNNEQFF. Looking up the rest from reference TRBV5-1 and TRBJ2-1 gives the full variable domain: KAGVTQTPRYLIKTRGQQVTLSCSPISGHRSVSWYQQTPGQGLQFLFEYFSETQRNKGNFPGRFSGRQFSNSRSEMNVSTLELGDSALYLCASSLGTGNNEQFFGPGTRLTVL.